This passage covers 2 T cell receptor beta chains from one sample sequenced in a study of breast tumors, draining lymph nodes, adjacent tissues. Breast cancer patients provided tissue from their axillary draining lymph nodes. TCRdb re-called the multiplex PCR reads through MiXCR, storing one row per CDR3 protein. Here the sample spans around 140,000 distinct CDR3 sequences, 20% to 25% being singletons. The sequencing input was axillary lymph node tissue. These receptors were obtained from a female donor with breast cancer. Some clones in this sample may be carry-over from other donors' samples.

This clonotype was observed at least ten times. The chain links TRBV7-2 to TRBJ1-4; D unclear. Germline loops: CDR1 SGHTA, CDR2 FQGNSA. V gave up 3 bases and J gave up 4 bases, with 12 bases separating them. The CDR3 extends over 15 amino acids. The CDR3 spells CASSFGGWGNEKLFF. The CDR3 nucleotides are TGTGCCAGCAGCTTCGGAGGGTGGGGTAATGAAAAACTGTTTTTT.

This chain connects TRBV6-2 or TRBV6-3 to TRBJ2-5; TRBD2 aligns across 13 bases. Germline V gene data show CDR1 as MNHEY and CDR2 as SVGEGT. J was trimmed by 5 bases and V by 6 bases; bases with no gene match: 3. This CDR3 region has 14 residues. CDR3 sequence: CASRLAGGRETQYF. The CDR3, as DNA: TGTGCCAGCAGACTAGCGGGAGGGCGGGAGACCCAGTACTTC.